The 28 T cell receptor beta chains presented below share a single source sample, sequenced in a study of T cells in Graves' hyperthyroidism and ophthalmopathy. RNA transcripts gave rise to amplified TCR beta CDR3 regions. The HTBI primer set drove a first-round RT-PCR of the TCR CDR3. TCRdb fed the multiplex PCR reads into MiXCR, producing one record per CDR3 protein. The sample contains 490,000 or so distinct CDR3 sequences, about 22% of which appear only once. Sequencing used blood. The receptors derive from a woman in her 70s with Graves' ophthalmopathy.

This clonotype was found a few times. This sequence joins TRBV20-1 and TRBJ2-1; TRBD1 is a possible D gene (6 bases). The CDR3 spans 13 residues. Germline CDR1 DFQATT, CDR2 SNEGSKA (reference sequence). V was clipped by 4 bases and J by 9 bases, with 16 bases between them. The CDR3 bases are TGCAGTGCTACTAGGACAGACAGGCTTGAGCAGTTCTTC. Its protein is CSATRTDRLEQFF.

J is TRBJ2-5 and V is TRBV5-6, with a weak D call TRBD2 (5 bases). Trimming pared 0 bases from V and 2 bases from J, leaving 14 bases between. Germline V gene sequence: CDR1 SGHDT, CDR2 YYEEEE. The CDR3 runs to 16 residues. This chain's CDR3 is CASSLAGLAPQETQYF. DNA of the CDR3: TGTGCCAGCAGCTTGGCCGGATTAGCGCCTCAAGAGACCCAGTACTTC.

This chain joins TRBV20-1 and TRBJ1-1, with D perhaps matching TRBD1 (5 bases). Germline-derived CDR1 and CDR2 are DFQATT and SNEGSKA (reference sequence). Trimming removed 0 bases at V and 11 bases at J, with 16 bases between. There are 13 residues in the CDR3. CDR3 in amino acids: CSARDSQGFGAFF. The DNA of the CDR3 is TGCAGTGCTAGAGATTCCCAGGGTTTTGGGGCTTTCTTT.

This rearrangement joins TRBV3-1 to TRBJ2-1; D unresolved. The V gene lost 0 bases and the J gene lost 10 bases, with 16 bases spanning the gap. This CDR3 is built from 15 residues. Germline V CDR1 and CDR2: LGHDT, YNNKEL (reference sequence). CDR3 region: CASSQEELRNLEQFF. CDR3 DNA sequence: TGTGCCAGCAGCCAAGAAGAACTCCGCAACCTCGAGCAGTTCTTC.

This clonotype has a handful of counts. The chain uses TRBV3-1 and TRBJ2-7; the match to TRBD2 covers 8 bases. Germline V gene data show CDR1 as LGHDT and CDR2 as YNNKEL (reference sequence). CDR3 length: 15 residues. Trimming took 4 bases from V and 2 from J; bases not matched to a gene: 7. CDR3 coding DNA: TGTGCCAGCAGCCCAACGGGGGGGCTAGCCTACGAGCAGTACTTC. This encodes CASSPTGGLAYEQYF.

This clonotype appeared many times. This chain links TRBV6-1 with TRBJ2-7; a weak D match, TRBD2 (6 bases). Germline V gene lookup returns CDR1 MNHNS and CDR2 SASEGT. V was shortened by 5 bases and J by 6 bases, with 17 bases between the two germline ends. There are 14 residues in the CDR3. In DNA, the CDR3 is TGTGCCAGCAGTAACCGGGACTTAGACCTCGAGCAGTACTTC. It yields the protein CASSNRDLDLEQYF.

V usage is TRBV30 and J usage is TRBJ1-1, with D maybe TRBD1 (5 bases). V shed 4 bases and J shed 4 bases, with 10 bases lying between them. CDR3 length: 12 amino acids. Germline-derived CDR1 and CDR2 are GTSNPN and SVGIG (reference sequence). CDR3 in DNA: TGTGCCTGGACACGACAGAGCACTGAAGCTTTCTTT. Protein sequence: CAWTRQSTEAFF.

This clonotype was recorded many times. This chain connects TRBV6-1 to TRBJ2-1; D uncertain. From germline, CDR1 is MNHNS and CDR2 SASEGT. This CDR3 region has 12 residues. The germline V and J ends were trimmed by 5 bases and 4 bases, with 6 bases remaining between them. CDR3 amino acids: CASSPSYNEQFF. CDR3 nucleotide sequence: TGTGCCAGCAGTCCTAGTTACAATGAGCAGTTCTTC.

CDR3 residues: CASSLWGDRRSDTQYF. CDR3 DNA sequence: TGCGCCAGCAGCTTGTGGGGTGATCGTCGGTCAGATACGCAGTATTTT. The chain recombines TRBV5-1 with TRBJ2-3; D unclear. Trimming pared 1 base from V and 4 bases from J, leaving 16 bases between. There are 16 residues in the CDR3. The germline V gene encodes CDR1 SGHRS and CDR2 YFSETQ. The whole variable domain, remainder taken from reference TRBV5-1 and TRBJ2-3, is KAGVTQTPRYLIKTRGQQVTLSCSPISGHRSVSWYQQTPGQGLQFLFEYFSETQRNKGNFPGRFSGRQFSNSRSEMNVSTLELGDSALYLCASSLWGDRRSDTQYFGPGTRLTVL.

This clonotype was counted between two and nine times. The CDR3 sequence: CASSDPGPRDYGYTF. The CDR3 nucleotides are TGTGCCAGCAGTGATCCGGGACCGAGGGACTATGGCTACACCTTC. The chain recombines TRBV6-1 with TRBJ1-2; D is possibly TRBD1 (5 bases). This CDR3 is built from 15 residues. Deletions cut 3 bases from V and 3 bases from J, with 14 bases between. Per the germline V gene, CDR1 is MNHNS and CDR2 is SASEGT.

The J gene is TRBJ1-1, the V gene TRBV6-1; tentatively, D is TRBD1 (6 bases). There are 13 residues in the CDR3. Germline-derived CDR1 and CDR2 are MNHNS and SASEGT. With 6 bases removed from V and 10 bases from J, the gap between germline ends came to 18 bases. CDR3 coding DNA: TGTGCCAGCAGCGAAACGGGGGCCGGTAGAGCTTTCTTT. This sequence encodes CASSETGAGRAFF.

The V call is TRBV5-6, the J call TRBJ1-2; 7 positions agree with TRBD1. The CDR3 totals 14 residues. With 4 bases clipped from V and 6 bases from J, the junction kept 9 bases outside the gene matches. Per the germline V gene, CDR1 is SGHDT and CDR2 is YYEEEE. CDR3 nucleotide sequence: TGTGCCAGCAGCACCAGACAGGGTTCGGATGGCTACACCTTC. Translated, it gives CASSTRQGSDGYTF.

The gene calls are TRBV5-6 and TRBJ2-7; D unresolved. V lost 1 base and J 2 bases, leaving 10 bases between the germline ends. CDR1 and CDR2 (germline): SGHDT, YYEEEE. The CDR3 covers 14 residues. The CDR3 sequence is CASSLFLKAYEQYF. The DNA for the CDR3 is TGTGCCAGCAGCTTGTTTCTGAAGGCCTACGAGCAGTACTTC.

The chain uses TRBV28 and TRBJ2-1; D possibly matches TRBD1 or TRBD2 (5 bases each). Trimming removed 2 bases at V and 12 bases at J, with 14 bases between. The germline CDR1 and CDR2 sequences are MDHEN and SYDVKM. The length of the CDR3 is 13 residues. CDR3 region: CASSLGTPNRQFF. CDR3 nucleotides: TGTGCCAGCAGTTTAGGGACCCCAAATCGGCAGTTCTTC.

V usage is TRBV9 and J usage is TRBJ2-7; a weak D match, TRBD1 (8 bases). Trimming pared 4 bases from V and 4 bases from J, leaving 15 bases between. The germline gives CDR1 SGDLS, CDR2 YYNGEE. This CDR3 is built from 14 residues. The CDR3 spells CASSPQGGLYEQYF. The CDR3 region has the DNA TGTGCCAGCAGCCCACAGGGGGGGTTATACGAGCAGTACTTC.

Only a few counts were recorded for this clonotype. The gene calls are TRBV5-1 and TRBJ2-7, with 8 bases matching TRBD2. The ends lost 0 bases at V and 6 bases at J; junction bases unmatched: 11. CDR1 and CDR2 (germline): SGHRS, YFSETQ. This CDR3 contains 16 residues. CDR3 coding DNA: TGCGCCAGCAGCTTGGTCCGGCGGGAGGATAGCAGCGAGCAGTACTTC. This encodes CASSLVRREDSSEQYF.

This clonotype was seen many times. V usage is TRBV12-3 or TRBV12-4 and J usage is TRBJ2-7; 10 bases agree with TRBD2. The V segment lost 1 base and the J segment 4 bases; nucleotides outside the gene matches: 4. The CDR3 spans 15 residues. This CDR3 is CASSLGGLAAYEQYF. The DNA for the CDR3 is TGTGCCAGCAGTTTAGGAGGACTAGCGGCGTACGAGCAGTACTTC.

This clonotype was picked up a small number of times. The CDR3 sequence is CASGGVGDMNTEAFF. The DNA of the CDR3 is TGTGCCAGCGGGGGGGTGGGGGATATGAACACTGAAGCTTTCTTT. The V gene is TRBV6-1, the J gene TRBJ1-1; TRBD1 might be the D (5 bases). Trimming pared 8 bases from V and 0 bases from J, leaving 16 bases between. The germline CDR1 and CDR2 sequences are MNHNS and SASEGT. This CDR3 contains 15 residues.

V is TRBV20-1 and J is TRBJ2-2, with 10 bases fitting TRBD2. V gave up 6 bases and J gave up 2 bases; unmatched junction bases: 3. This CDR3 contains 14 residues. Germline loops: CDR1 DFQATT, CDR2 SNEGSKA (reference sequence). CDR3 sequence: CSASGGANTGELFF. The CDR3 bases are TGCAGTGCCAGCGGGGGGGCAAACACCGGGGAGCTGTTTTTT.

The V gene is TRBV6-1, the J gene TRBJ2-2; D unclear. V shed 6 bases and J shed 0 bases, with 5 bases lying between them. The CDR3 runs to 13 residues. CDR1 and CDR2 (germline): MNHNS, SASEGT. This chain's CDR3 is CASRNANTGELFF. In DNA form, the CDR3 reads TGTGCCAGCAGAAACGCGAACACCGGGGAGCTGTTTTTT.

This chain joins TRBV30 and TRBJ2-2; D is ambiguous. Germline CDR1 reads GTSNPN; CDR2 reads SVGIG (reference sequence). The CDR3 consists of 13 residues. Between the trimmed V and J ends, which lost 3 bases and 4 bases, there was a span of 9 bases. DNA of the CDR3: TGTGCCTGGAGACCAGGTGGCACCGGGGAGCTGTTTTTT. This translates into CAWRPGGTGELFF.

The CDR3 DNA sequence: TGTGCCAGCAGTTACCCCACAGAGAACACTGAAGCTTTCTTT. Translation gives CASSYPTENTEAFF. The V call is TRBV6-2 or TRBV6-3, the J call TRBJ1-1; D gene ambiguous. Trimming took 2 bases from V and 1 from J, leaving 8 bases between them. In germline, CDR1 is MNHEY, CDR2 SVGEGT. CDR3 length: 14 amino acids.

This clonotype was seen many times. V and J are TRBV12-3 or TRBV12-4 and TRBJ1-1, with TRBD1 as a possible D gene (6 bases). The CDR3 consists of 13 residues. V was cut by 4 bases and J by 4 bases, with 10 bases left in between. The CDR3 is CASSSQGGTEAFF. The CDR3 DNA follows: TGTGCCAGCAGTTCACAGGGAGGCACTGAAGCTTTCTTT.

This clonotype was seen many times. The chain links TRBV7-8 to TRBJ2-3, with no clear D. The CDR3 is 16 residues long. Per germline, CDR1 SGHVS and CDR2 FQNEAQ. The V end lost 2 bases, the J end lost 3 bases, and 15 bases lay between the germline ends. This CDR3 reads CASSLMSLTVTDTQYF. The CDR3 bases are TGTGCCAGCAGCTTAATGAGCCTAACGGTGACAGATACGCAGTATTTT.

The table lists this clonotype with a few counts. The chain joins TRBV20-1 to TRBJ2-7; a weak D match, TRBD2 (6 bases). V lost 4 bases and J lost 2, with 9 bases in between. Germline loops: CDR1 DFQATT, CDR2 SNEGSKA (reference sequence). This CDR3 is built from 12 residues. The CDR3 region has the DNA TGCAGTGCTATTAGCGGCACCTACGAGCAGTACTTC. Translation gives CSAISGTYEQYF.

This clonotype occurred a few times. The chain is built from TRBV5-1 and TRBJ2-5, with 12 bases aligning to TRBD2. The CDR3 has 14 residues. CDR1 and CDR2 from the germline V gene are SGHRS and YFSETQ. J gave up 9 bases and V 4 bases, and 7 bases lay outside the gene matches. CDR3 sequence (DNA): TGCGCCAGCAGCCCCGGACTAGCGGGGCCGGCCCAGTACTTC. Amino acid sequence: CASSPGLAGPAQYF.

The chain has TRBV5-1 and TRBJ2-2; a weak D match, TRBD1 (5 bases). Deletions cut 4 bases from V and 1 base from J, with 14 bases between. The CDR3 length is 16 residues. Germline lookup yields CDR1 SGHRS and CDR2 YFSETQ. The CDR3 reads CASSPPARENTGELFF. CDR3 DNA sequence: TGCGCCAGCAGCCCACCGGCCAGGGAGAACACCGGGGAGCTGTTTTTT. The entire variable domain, with the rest obtained from reference TRBV5-1 and TRBJ2-2, is as follows: KAGVTQTPRYLIKTRGQQVTLSCSPISGHRSVSWYQQTPGQGLQFLFEYFSETQRNKGNFPGRFSGRQFSNSRSEMNVSTLELGDSALYLCASSPPARENTGELFFGEGSRLTVL.

With respect to this clonotype: With a much larger clone just one base away, this may be a read error. The conserved closing phenylalanine or tryptophan is absent in this CDR3, likely reflecting a read error. The chain recombines TRBV2 with TRBJ1-5; D might be TRBD1 (6 bases). Trimming removed 5 bases from V and 4 bases from J, with 15 bases in between. The CDR3 consists of 15 residues. Germline CDR1 is SNHLY and CDR2 is FYNNEI. As DNA, the CDR3 is TGTGCCAGCAGTTTACAGGGTTGGGTAAATCAGCCCCAGCATCTT. This codes for CASSLQGWVNQPQHL.